The 6 T cell receptor beta chains below all came from one sample that was sequenced in a study of blood T cells in healthy people across ages. A second PCR of roughly 7 to 11 cycles used a sample-barcoded 5' primer and a J-beta primer mix. TCRdb redid the calling of the 5' RACE reads with MiXCR, one entry per CDR3 protein. This table holds around 1,500,000 distinct CDR3 sequences, 28% found once. Sequences were obtained from blood. The origin of the receptors is a woman under 40 in good health.

This clonotype was counted only a few times. The gene calls are TRBV11-2 and TRBJ2-4, with D maybe TRBD2 (5 bases). Trimming removed 2 bases from V and 1 base from J, with 12 bases in between. CDR1 is SGHAT and CDR2 is FQNNGV in the germline V gene. The CDR3 totals 16 residues. CDR3 sequence (DNA): TGTGCCAGCAGCTTATACGGGGAGCGGGCCAAAAACATTCAGTACTTC. This encodes CASSLYGERAKNIQYF.

The chain links TRBV4-3 to TRBJ2-5; D ambiguous. Germline V gene data show CDR1 as LGHNA and CDR2 as YSLEER. Trimming removed 0 bases from V and 5 bases from J, with 13 bases in between. CDR3 length: 15 amino acids. The CDR3: CASSQELHPRETQYF. CDR3 sequence (DNA): TGCGCCAGCAGCCAAGAACTTCACCCTCGGGAGACCCAGTACTTC.

V and J are TRBV28 and TRBJ2-1, with TRBD2 matching 14 bases. In germline, CDR1 is MDHEN, CDR2 SYDVKM. V shed 4 bases and J 9 bases; nucleotides not matched to a gene: 5. This CDR3 contains 15 residues. Here the CDR3 reads CASSSIGTSGGEQFF. The CDR3 DNA sequence: TGTGCCAGCAGTTCCATCGGGACTAGCGGGGGTGAGCAGTTCTTC. Full variable domain (rest looked up from reference TRBV28 and TRBJ2-1): DVKVTQSSRYLVKRTGEKVFLECVQDMDHENMFWYRQDPGLGLRLIYFSYDVKMKEKGDIPEGYSVSREKKERFSLILESASTNQTSMYLCASSSIGTSGGEQFFGPGTRLTVL.

This clonotype was seen a few times. The gene calls are TRBV7-9 and TRBJ2-7; no definite D call. Germline-derived CDR1 and CDR2 are SEHNR and FQNEAQ (reference sequence). Trimming shortened V by 4 bases and J by 2 bases, and 12 bases separated the two germline ends. This CDR3 is built from 14 residues. The CDR3 region has the DNA TGTGCCAGCAGCTCCCCCGTCCAGCCCTACGAGCAGTACTTC. It codes for CASSSPVQPYEQYF.

A note on this clonotype: A far larger clone is off by one base, so a read error is likely. V usage is TRBV7-2 and J usage is TRBJ2-1; the match to TRBD2 covers 10 bases. The CDR3 has 14 amino acids. Germline V gene sequence: CDR1 SGHTA, CDR2 FQGNSA. The V and J ends lost 5 bases and 7 bases, in that order; junction bases with no gene match: 5. The CDR3 protein is CASSRISGGNEQFF. The CDR3 bases are TGTGCCAGCAGCCGGATTAGCGGGGGGAATGAGCAGTTCTTC.

The chain employs TRBV6-5 and TRBJ2-2, with D unclear. V lost 0 bases, J lost 0 bases, and 11 bases lay in between. Germline CDR1 is MNHEY and CDR2 is SVGAGI. The length of the CDR3 is 17 residues. The chain's CDR3 is CASSYSRWQSNTGELFF. The CDR3 DNA reads as TGTGCCAGCAGTTACTCGAGATGGCAGTCGAACACCGGGGAGCTGTTTTTT.